The 6 T cell receptor beta chains presented below share a single source sample, sequenced in a study of blood T cell repertoires in COVID-19. Libraries were prepared by immunoSEQ multiplex PCR; TCRdb keeps only in-frame clonotypes and omits some of them. The sample has over 200,000 clones; about 90% are singletons. Sequenced: peripheral blood. Every receptor here comes from a woman aged 55-69 years with acute or convalescent COVID-19.

This chain joins TRBV6-6 and TRBJ2-7; tentative D call: TRBD1 (8 bases). The CDR3 covers 16 residues. Germline CDR1 reads MNHNY; CDR2 reads SVGAGI (reference sequence). Between the trimmed V and J ends, which lost 10 bases and 3 bases, there was a span of 25 bases. DNA of the CDR3: TGTGCCATACAGGGGGGGGTCGGACAGGTCAGCTACGAGCAGTACTTC. Its translation: CAIQGGVGQVSYEQYF.

This clone appeared once. The chain uses TRBV5-1 and TRBJ1-2; 7 positions match TRBD1. Per germline, CDR1 SGHRS and CDR2 YFSETQ. The CDR3 sequence is 17 residues long. The V gene end was trimmed by 0 bases and the J gene end by 2 bases; junction bases not matched to a gene: 10. CDR3 sequence reads: CASSLALRTGSNYGYTF. The DNA of the CDR3 is TGCGCCAGCAGCTTGGCCTTAAGGACAGGAAGCAACTATGGCTACACCTTC. Supplemented by reference TRBV5-1 and TRBJ1-2, the full variable domain reads KAGVTQTPRYLIKTRGQQVTLSCSPISGHRSVSWYQQTPGQGLQFLFEYFSETQRNKGNFPGRFSGRQFSNSRSEMNVSTLELGDSALYLCASSLALRTGSNYGYTFGSGTRLTVV.

This clone was seen once. J is TRBJ1-2 and V is TRBV7-9, with 9 bases identical to TRBD1. Germline V gives CDR1 SEHNR, CDR2 FQNEAQ (reference sequence). The CDR3 runs 15 residues. Trimming at V came to 5 bases and at J to 6 bases, leaving 10 bases not matched to a gene. The CDR3: CASSPGTGRMDGYTF. For the CDR3, the DNA is TGTGCCAGCAGCCCCGGGACAGGGAGGATGGATGGCTACACCTTC.

This clone was picked up a small number of times. The chain carries TRBV10-2 and TRBJ1-1; D is unresolved. Between the trimmed V and J ends, which lost 4 bases and 1 base, there was a span of 7 bases. The CDR3 runs 13 residues. The germline gives CDR1 WSHSY, CDR2 SAAADI. DNA of the CDR3: TGCGCCAGCAGTGGTATCTCGAACACTGAAGCTTTCTTT. Its protein product is CASSGISNTEAFF.

CDR3 DNA sequence: TGTGCCAGCAGTTTCCCAAATTCACCCCTCCACTTT. The encoded protein is CASSFPNSPLHF. The chain has TRBV12-3 or TRBV12-4 and TRBJ1-6; no definite D call. Trimming pared 3 bases from V and 7 bases from J, leaving 4 bases between. The CDR3 consists of 12 residues.

V is TRBV20-1 and J is TRBJ1-1, with 7 nucleotides matching TRBD1. The CDR3 totals 14 residues. Trimming took 6 bases from V and 0 from J; bases not matched to a gene: 7. CDR1 DFQATT and CDR2 SNEGSKA come from the germline V gene (reference sequence). Here the CDR3 DNA reads TGCAGTGCGAGTAGGGACAGCATGAACACTGAAGCTTTCTTT. This codes for CSASRDSMNTEAFF.